The 29 T cell receptor beta chains presented below share a single source sample, sequenced in a study of blood T cell repertoires in COVID-19. TCRdb's table, derived via immunoSEQ multiplex PCR, lists solely in-frame clones and lacks some. The sample has over 150,000 clones; roughly nine tenths are singletons. The sample taken for sequencing was peripheral blood. These TCRs come from a man aged 50 to 60 with acute or convalescent COVID-19.

V gene TRBV6-5 combines with J gene TRBJ1-1, with D perhaps matching TRBD1 (6 bases). Germline CDR1 is MNHEY and CDR2 is SVGAGI. The ends were cut back, 11 bases at V and 4 bases at J, with 14 bases in the middle. This CDR3 spans 12 amino acids. The CDR3 region is CAAQGYATEAFF. Written as DNA, the CDR3 is TGTGCCGCCCAGGGGTACGCCACTGAAGCTTTCTTT.

This chain joins TRBV19 and TRBJ2-7; TRBD2 matches at 8 bases. With V trimmed by 4 bases and J by 1 base, 9 bases remained unmatched. From germline, CDR1 is LNHDA and CDR2 SQIVND (reference sequence). This CDR3 contains 16 residues. CDR3 coding DNA: TGTGCCAGTAGTAAGGGAGCGGGAGAAGGATCCTACGAGCAGTACTTC. This codes for CASSKGAGEGSYEQYF. The entire variable domain, with the rest obtained from reference TRBV19 and TRBJ2-7, is as follows: DGGITQSPKYLFRKEGQNVTLSCEQNLNHDAMYWYRQDPGQGLRLIYYSQIVNDFQKGDIAEGYSVSREKKESFPLTVTSAQKNPTAFYLCASSKGAGEGSYEQYFGPGTRLTVT.

J is TRBJ2-7 and V is TRBV6-5, with a weak D call TRBD1 (5 bases). This CDR3 contains 15 residues. Trimming removed 2 bases from V and 3 bases from J, with 14 bases in between. CDR1 MNHEY and CDR2 SVGAGI come from the germline V gene. The CDR3 here is CASSYPCDSYYEQYV. CDR3 DNA: TGTGCCAGCAGTTACCCCTGCGACAGTTACTACGAGCAGTACGTC.

The V call is TRBV30, the J call TRBJ1-6; a possible D gene is TRBD1 (6 bases). Looked up from germline, CDR1 is GTSNPN and CDR2 is SVGIG (reference sequence). The V and J ends lost 4 bases and 4 bases respectively, with 11 bases between them. The CDR3 covers 14 residues. DNA of the CDR3: TGTGCCTGGACACCACAGGGATATAATTCACCCCTCCACTTT. The encoded protein is CAWTPQGYNSPLHF.

As concerns this clone: The sample carries other DNA sequences with the same CDR3. The genes are TRBV28 and TRBJ1-5, with TRBD1 matching over 7 bases. Germline assignment: CDR1 MDHEN and CDR2 SYDVKM. This CDR3 is 14 amino acids long. The junction had 3 bases not matched to a gene; V was cut back by 3 bases and J by 4 bases. The CDR3 reads CASSLPQGNQPQHF. CDR3 DNA sequence: TGTGCCAGCAGTTTGCCACAGGGGAATCAGCCCCAGCATTTT.

V is TRBV6-4 and J is TRBJ2-7; possibly TRBD2 for D (5 bases). V was pared by 0 bases and J by 6 bases, with 12 bases between. CDR3 length: 14 amino acids. Germline-derived CDR1 and CDR2 are MRHNA and SNTAGT. CDR3 nucleotides: TGTGCCAGCAGTGACTCTAACGGGAAGGGCGAGCAGTACTTC. Translation gives CASSDSNGKGEQYF.

This sequence joins TRBV19 and TRBJ2-1; 13 nucleotides match TRBD2. This CDR3 comprises 17 residues. Per the germline V gene, CDR1 is LNHDA and CDR2 is SQIVND (reference sequence). The V segment lost 7 bases and the J segment 0 bases; nucleotides outside the gene matches: 6. The CDR3, as DNA: TGTGCCAGTACCCCAAGGACTAGCGGGAGCTCCTACAATGAGCAGTTCTTC. The encoded protein is CASTPRTSGSSYNEQFF. Looking up the rest from reference TRBV19 and TRBJ2-1 gives the full variable domain: DGGITQSPKYLFRKEGQNVTLSCEQNLNHDAMYWYRQDPGQGLRLIYYSQIVNDFQKGDIAEGYSVSREKKESFPLTVTSAQKNPTAFYLCASTPRTSGSSYNEQFFGPGTRLTVL.

V gene TRBV7-9 combines with J gene TRBJ2-1; 12 bases match TRBD2. The CDR3 contains 15 residues. Germline lookup yields CDR1 SEHNR and CDR2 FQNEAQ (reference sequence). V trimming: 5 bases; J trimming: 6 bases; junction bases outside the gene matches: 5. The CDR3 reads CASSLLAGGPNEQFF. CDR3 coding DNA: TGTGCCAGCAGCCTACTAGCGGGGGGACCCAATGAGCAGTTCTTC.

This rearrangement joins TRBV6-6 to TRBJ1-5; TRBD1 matches at 9 bases. After removal of 8 bases from V and 7 bases from J, the junction contained 12 bases not matched to a gene. From germline, CDR1 is MNHNY and CDR2 SVGAGI (reference sequence). The CDR3 is made up of 15 amino acids. For the CDR3, the DNA is TGTGCCAGCTATTCCACAGGGGGCAGAAGGCAGCCCCAGCATTTT. This sequence encodes CASYSTGGRRQPQHF.

This clone has just one count. This sequence joins TRBV18 and TRBJ2-7; TRBD1 matches at 7 bases. V lost 0 bases to trimming and J lost 3 bases; unmatched junction nucleotides: 11. The germline CDR1 and CDR2 sequences are KGHSH and LQKENI. The CDR3 consists of 17 residues. This CDR3 is CASSPPFSSPGGYEQYF. The CDR3 nucleotides are TGTGCCAGCTCACCACCGTTTAGTTCCCCAGGGGGCTACGAGCAGTACTTC.

This rearrangement joins TRBV7-2 to TRBJ2-1, with 12 bases lining up with TRBD2. CDR3 length: 18 amino acids. The germline V gene has CDR1 SGHTA and CDR2 FQGNSA. Germline trimming cut 2 bases from V and 7 bases from J; bases unmatched to any gene: 12. CDR3 amino acids: CASSLRPSGRVGWNEQFF. The CDR3 nucleotides are TGTGCCAGCAGCTTACGCCCTAGCGGGAGGGTTGGATGGAATGAGCAGTTCTTC.

This sequence joins TRBV5-4 and TRBJ1-6; no reliable D call. CDR1 and CDR2 (germline): SGHNT, YYREEE (reference sequence). The CDR3 extends over 14 amino acids. Trimming removed 4 bases at V and 9 bases at J, with 14 bases between. The CDR3 nucleotides are TGTGCCAGCAGCGTGACGGAAAGCGGTTCACCCCTCCACTTT. This codes for CASSVTESGSPLHF.

The V and J genes are TRBV5-6 and TRBJ1-1; D is undetermined. This CDR3 region has 13 residues. Germline loops: CDR1 SGHDT, CDR2 YYEEEE. Trimming stripped 5 bases from V and 5 bases from J, with 13 bases between. The CDR3 sequence: CASRQLSLTEAFF. Written as DNA, the CDR3 is TGTGCCAGCAGACAGCTAAGTTTGACTGAAGCTTTCTTT. The complete variable domain, with remaining parts taken from reference TRBV5-6 and TRBJ1-1, reads DAGVTQSPTHLIKTRGQQVTLRCSPKSGHDTVSWYQQALGQGPQFIFQYYEEEERQRGNFPDRFSGHQFPNYSSELNVNALLLGDSALYLCASRQLSLTEAFFGQGTRLTVV.

The chain links TRBV10-1 to TRBJ2-2, with 7 bases matching TRBD1. The length of the CDR3 is 15 residues. V trimming: 5 bases; J trimming: 0 bases; junction bases outside the gene matches: 3. Germline V gives CDR1 WNHNN, CDR2 SYGVQD (reference sequence). The CDR3 spells CASSSQGTNTGELFF. The CDR3 coding sequence is TGCGCCAGCAGTTCACAGGGGACGAACACCGGGGAGCTGTTTTTT.

This clone was seen once. Its ends do not fully match the called genes, so a read error is possible. The rearrangement joins TRBV6-6 to TRBJ1-1; the match to TRBD1 covers 8 bases. The CDR3 extends over 14 amino acids. The V gene's germline CDR1 is MNHNY and CDR2 SVGAGI (reference sequence). Here the CDR3 reads CASSYGQGNSEAFF. The CDR3 region has the DNA TGTGCCAGCAGTTACGGACAGGGTAACAGTGAAGCTTTCTTT.

The gene calls are TRBV4-2 and TRBJ2-3; the D gene is possibly TRBD2 (7 bases). Germline-derived CDR1 and CDR2 are LGHNA and YNFKEQ. CDR3 length: 16 amino acids. V lost 1 base, J lost 4 bases, and 15 bases lay in between. CDR3 region: CASSQGGQGRADTQYF. The CDR3 DNA reads TGTGCCAGCAGCCAAGGGGGGCAGGGGAGGGCAGATACGCAGTATTTT.

This sequence joins TRBV7-2 and TRBJ1-3; TRBD1 matches at 7 bases. CDR1 and CDR2 (germline): SGHTA, FQGNSA. This CDR3 region has 14 residues. Trimming removed 5 bases from V and 4 bases from J; junction bases left unmatched: 5. The CDR3 DNA reads TGTGCCAGCAGCGGACGGACAGGCGGAAACACCATATATTTT. Translated: CASSGRTGGNTIYF.

The rearrangement links TRBV5-3 to TRBJ1-5; a possible D gene is TRBD1 (6 bases). TRBV5-3 is an ORF for which the function is uncertain. The ends were cut back, 4 bases at V and 9 bases at J, with 17 bases in the middle. The CDR3 runs 14 residues. The CDR3 protein is CARSPAQGTLPQHF. CDR3 DNA sequence: TGTGCCAGAAGCCCGGCACAGGGTACGTTGCCCCAGCATTTT.

This sequence joins TRBV4-2 and TRBJ2-3; no reliable D call. The CDR3 is 11 residues long. CDR1 and CDR2 (germline): LGHNA, YNFKEQ. V was cut by 3 bases and J by 7 bases, with 5 bases left in between. For the CDR3, the DNA is TGTGCCAGCAGCCAGGCATATACGCAGTATTTT. Translated, it gives CASSQAYTQYF.

This rearrangement joins TRBV4-1 to TRBJ2-5, with D perhaps TRBD2 (6 bases). CDR3 size: 15 residues. Trimming took 0 bases from V and 1 from J, leaving 9 bases between them. Germline V CDR1 and CDR2: MGHRA, YSYEKL. The CDR3 sequence is CASSQDTRGQETQYF. In nucleotides, the CDR3 is TGCGCCAGCAGCCAAGATACGCGGGGCCAAGAGACCCAGTACTTC.

The chain has TRBV18 and TRBJ1-5; 8 bases are a match to TRBD1. The trim removed 6 bases at V and 2 bases at J, leaving 3 bases unmatched. The CDR3 totals 14 residues. Germline CDR1 reads KGHSH; CDR2 reads LQKENI. Written as DNA, the CDR3 is TGTGCCAGCTCCCCGACAGGGGGCAATCAGCCCCAGCATTTT. Translation gives CASSPTGGNQPQHF.

This chain joins TRBV11-2 and TRBJ2-7; D perhaps matches TRBD2 (6 bases). V lost 3 bases to trimming and J lost 0 bases, with 9 bases between them. In germline, CDR1 is SGHAT, CDR2 FQNNGV. This CDR3 spans 14 amino acids. CDR3 sequence reads: CASSLGLASYEQYF. The CDR3 DNA reads as TGTGCCAGCAGCTTGGGACTGGCCTCCTACGAGCAGTACTTC.

The rearrangement joins TRBV10-3 to TRBJ2-1, with 10 bases fitting TRBD2. CDR3 size: 15 residues. Germline values: CDR1 ENHRY, CDR2 SYGVKD. With V trimmed by 8 bases and J by 6 bases, 10 bases remained unmatched. CDR3 sequence (DNA): TGTGCCATCGCGGAACTAGCGGGGTTCGTCAATGAGCAGTTCTTC. Protein: CAIAELAGFVNEQFF.

This rearrangement joins TRBV6-5 to TRBJ1-2; 7 nucleotides align to TRBD1. V shed 5 bases, J shed 0 bases, and the junction held 3 bases outside the gene matches. The CDR3 consists of 14 residues. The V gene's germline CDR1 is MNHEY and CDR2 SVGAGI. The CDR3 region has the DNA TGTGCCAGCAGTCAACAGGGGTCTAACTATGGCTACACCTTC. Protein: CASSQQGSNYGYTF.

The chain has TRBV30 and TRBJ2-7; no firm D call. The germline V and J ends were trimmed by 8 bases and 3 bases, with 14 bases remaining between them. Germline CDR1 reads GTSNPN; CDR2 reads SVGIG (reference sequence). The CDR3 has 12 amino acids. The CDR3 DNA follows: TGTGCCCTAAGGTACAGAAACTACGAGCAGTACTTC. It specifies CALRYRNYEQYF.

This sequence joins TRBV19 and TRBJ2-4, with 11 nucleotides matching TRBD2. The CDR3 sequence is 14 residues long. V trimming: 4 bases; J trimming: 8 bases; junction bases outside the gene matches: 4. The germline V gene encodes CDR1 LNHDA and CDR2 SQIVND (reference sequence). DNA for the CDR3: TGTGCCAGTAGTAAAAAGACTAGCGGGGACATTCAGTACTTC. It yields the protein CASSKKTSGDIQYF.

The chain has TRBV7-8 and TRBJ2-1; no clear D gene. This CDR3 has 18 amino acids. Germline loops: CDR1 SGHVS, CDR2 FQNEAQ. V was clipped by 0 bases and J by 0 bases, with 15 bases between them. CDR3 sequence reads: CASSLAFRSRSSYNEQFF. The CDR3 DNA reads TGTGCCAGCAGCTTAGCGTTCCGCTCACGGAGCTCCTACAATGAGCAGTTCTTC. Based on the CDR3 plus reference TRBV7-8 and TRBJ2-1, the full variable domain is GAGVSQSPRYKVAKRGQDVALRCDPISGHVSLFWYQQALGQGPEFLTYFQNEAQLDKSGLPSDRFFAERPEGSVSTLKIQRTQQEDSAVYLCASSLAFRSRSSYNEQFFGPGTRLTVL.

The chain employs TRBV3-1 (or the pseudogene TRBV3-2) and TRBJ2-6, with D possibly being TRBD2 (6 bases). V was shortened by 1 base and J by 2 bases, with 9 bases between the two germline ends. The CDR3 runs to 16 residues. Per the germline V gene, CDR1 is LGHDT and CDR2 is YNNKEL (reference sequence). CDR3 bases: TGTGCCAGCAGCCAAGGGTGGAGGGCTGGGGCCAACGTCCTGACTTTC. As protein: CASSQGWRAGANVLTF.

The chain has TRBV2 and TRBJ2-7, with TRBD1 matching over 10 bases. V lost 4 bases and J lost 6; bases outside the gene matches: 3. There are 13 residues in the CDR3. The germline V gene encodes CDR1 SNHLY and CDR2 FYNNEI. DNA of the CDR3: TGTGCCAGCAGTGGACAGGGGGCCGGCGAGCAGTACGTC. Its translation: CASSGQGAGEQYV.